This T cell receptor beta chain was recovered during a study of spatial heterogeneity in lung cancer. Study overall: Detected sequences consistently included more beta-chain ones than alpha-chain ones.

Time point of the sample: sample taken at primary tumor resection. No cells were sorted before sequencing. The whole RNA sequenced was extracted from tumor, nontumor lung or frozen PBMC. The donors, more than 55 patients with untreated early-stage non-small cell lung cancer, provided the samples. This clonotype is labeled as medium-sized. Its antigen is as yet unknown. TCR cDNA molecules were tagged individually, and each one carried a unique molecular identifier. A single record per CDR3 protein comes from TCRdb applying MiXCR to the 5' RACE reads. The repertoire consists of approximately 11,000 distinct CDR3 sequences, with about 8.6% occurring once and the leading ten covering about 24%. Study-level results: Ubiquitous, expanded tumor-derived TCRs were more frequently observed in blood at resection than at follow-up.

The sample consisted of PBMCs, taken at surgery. The sequence was collected from a male donor with early-stage non-small cell lung cancer.

The DNA for the CDR3 is TGTGCCAGCAGCTTTACAGGGCCAACTAATGAAAAACTGTTTTTT. It yields the protein CASSFTGPTNEKLFF. The chain joins TRBV7-2 to TRBJ1-4, with TRBD1 as a possible D gene (6 bases). Germline CDR1 and CDR2: SGHTA and FQGNSA. This CDR3 has 15 amino acids. V was trimmed by 3 bases and J by 0 bases, leaving 8 bases between them.